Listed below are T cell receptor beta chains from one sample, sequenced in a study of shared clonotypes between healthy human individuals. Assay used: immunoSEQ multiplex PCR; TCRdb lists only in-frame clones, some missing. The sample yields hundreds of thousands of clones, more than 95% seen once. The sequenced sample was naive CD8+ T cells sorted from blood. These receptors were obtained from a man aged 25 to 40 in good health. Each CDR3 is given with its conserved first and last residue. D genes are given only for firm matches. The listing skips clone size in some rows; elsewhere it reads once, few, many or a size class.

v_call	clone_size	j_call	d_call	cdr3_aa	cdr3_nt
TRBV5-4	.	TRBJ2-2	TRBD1	CATSDGDRGNTGELFF	TGTGCCACCAGTGACGGGGACAGGGGTAACACCGGGGAGCTGTTTTTT
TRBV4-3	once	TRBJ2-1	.	CASSHLSYNEQFF	TGCGCCAGCAGCCACCTCTCCTACAATGAGCAGTTCTTC
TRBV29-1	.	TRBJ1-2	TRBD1	CSVLGQGDYGYTF	TGCAGCGTCCTCGGACAGGGGGACTATGGCTACACCTTC
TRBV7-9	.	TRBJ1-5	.	CASSKGTVANQPQHF	TGTGCCAGCAGCAAAGGGACCGTAGCCAATCAGCCCCAGCATTTT
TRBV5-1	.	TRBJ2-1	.	CASSSNYRPIVDNEQFF	TGCGCCAGCAGCTCCAATTACAGGCCCATTGTTGACAATGAGCAGTTCTTC
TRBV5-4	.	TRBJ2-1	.	CASSFYSSEQFF	TGTGCCAGCAGCTTCTACAGTAGTGAGCAGTTCTTC
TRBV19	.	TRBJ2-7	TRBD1	CASSPRSRGYYEQYF	TGTGCCAGTAGTCCTCGGAGCAGGGGGTATTACGAGCAGTACTTC
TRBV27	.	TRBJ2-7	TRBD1	CASSLTGQGPYEQYF	TGTGCCAGCAGTTTAACCGGACAGGGCCCCTACGAGCAGTACTTC
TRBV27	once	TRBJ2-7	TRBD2	CASSIASGTNEQYF	TGTGCCAGCAGTATAGCATCCGGGACTAACGAGCAGTACTTC
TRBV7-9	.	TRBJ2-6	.	CASSSSNVLTF	TGTGCCAGCAGCTCTAGCAACGTCCTGACTTTC
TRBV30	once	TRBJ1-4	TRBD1	CAWRVTGEGTEKLFF	TGTGCCTGGAGGGTTACAGGGGAGGGTACCGAAAAACTGTTTTTT
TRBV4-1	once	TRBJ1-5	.	CASSGWNSNQPQHF	TGCGCCAGCAGTGGTTGGAATAGCAATCAGCCCCAGCATTTT
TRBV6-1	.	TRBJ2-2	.	CASSEFEGVGTGELFF	TGTGCCAGCAGTGAATTTGAGGGAGTGGGCACCGGGGAGCTGTTTTTT
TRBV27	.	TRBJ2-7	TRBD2	CASSSRLADTYEQYF	TGTGCCAGCAGTTCAAGACTAGCAGATACCTACGAGCAGTACTTC
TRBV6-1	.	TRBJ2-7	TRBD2	CASSEAVGTRDYEQYF	TGTGCCAGCAGTGAAGCGGTGGGGACTAGAGATTACGAGCAGTACTTC
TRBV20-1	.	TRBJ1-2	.	CSARVGPGYTF	TGCAGTGCTAGAGTAGGGCCTGGCTACACCTTC
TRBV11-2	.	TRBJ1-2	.	CASSFNRVSDGYTF	TGTGCCAGCAGCTTTAACAGGGTTTCAGATGGCTACACCTTC
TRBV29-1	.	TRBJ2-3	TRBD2	CSVQGLAGGSDTQYF	TGCAGCGTTCAAGGGTTGGCGGGAGGCTCAGATACGCAGTATTTT
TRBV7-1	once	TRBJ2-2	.	CASSSTIYRIQDDRGGPNTGELFF	TGTGCCAGCAGCTCAACCATTTACAGGATACAGGATGATAGGGGGGGACCGAACACCGGGGAGCTGTTTTTT
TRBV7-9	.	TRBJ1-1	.	CASSLAQELNTEAFF	TGTGCCAGCAGCTTGGCCCAGGAGTTGAACACTGAAGCTTTCTTT
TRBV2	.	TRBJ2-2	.	CASSDLLGAGELFF	TGTGCCAGCAGTGACCTGTTGGGAGCCGGGGAGCTGTTTTTT
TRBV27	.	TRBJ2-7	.	CASTSVGGHYEQYF	TGTGCCAGCACCTCAGTGGGCGGCCACTACGAGCAGTACTTC
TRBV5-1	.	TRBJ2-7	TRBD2	CASSLTSGGYEQYF	TGCGCCAGCAGCTTGACTAGCGGGGGCTACGAGCAGTACTTC
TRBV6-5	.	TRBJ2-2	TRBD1	CASSLGQSTGELFF	TGTGCCAGCAGTTTGGGACAGTCCACCGGGGAGCTGTTTTTT
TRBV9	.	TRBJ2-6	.	CASSLLSGANVLTF	TGTGCCAGCAGCCTCCTCTCTGGGGCCAACGTCCTGACTTTC
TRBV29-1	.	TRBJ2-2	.	CSVVPGLNTGELFF	TGCAGCGTTGTCCCAGGGCTCAACACCGGGGAGCTGTTTTTT
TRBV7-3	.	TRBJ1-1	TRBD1	CASSPSGQGATEAFF	TGTGCCAGCAGCCCCTCGGGGCAGGGGGCCACTGAAGCTTTCTTT
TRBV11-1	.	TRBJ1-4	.	CASTRGPEGEKLFF	TGTGCCAGCACCCGGGGGCCTGAGGGTGAAAAACTGTTTTTT
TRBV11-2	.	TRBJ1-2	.	CASSLKKGFGGYTF	TGTGCCAGCAGCTTGAAAAAAGGTTTTGGTGGCTACACCTTC
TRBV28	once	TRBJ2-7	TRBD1	CASSLAGSRGPYEQYF	TGTGCCAGCAGTTTAGCCGGGAGCAGGGGGCCGTACGAGCAGTACTTC
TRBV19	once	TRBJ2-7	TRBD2	CASSPAASGGVEQYF	TGTGCCAGTAGTCCGGCGGCTAGCGGAGGGGTCGAGCAGTACTTC
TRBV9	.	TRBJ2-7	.	CASSSGGLEQYF	TGTGCCAGCAGCAGTGGGGGACTCGAGCAGTACTTC
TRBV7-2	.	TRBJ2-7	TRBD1	CASSGGQGERYEQYF	TGTGCCAGCAGCGGCGGACAGGGGGAACGCTACGAGCAGTACTTC
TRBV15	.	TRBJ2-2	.	CATSRVPGTANTGELFF	TGTGCCACCAGCAGAGTTCCCGGGACGGCGAACACCGGGGAGCTGTTTTTT
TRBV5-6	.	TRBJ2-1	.	CASSSRSREVPYNEQFF	TGTGCCAGCAGCTCCCGTTCGCGGGAAGTTCCTTACAATGAGCAGTTCTTC
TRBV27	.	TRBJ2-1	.	CASSRGTRYNEQFF	TGTGCCAGCTCGCGGGGTACTAGATACAATGAGCAGTTCTTC